The 3 T cell receptor beta chains in this list originate from one sample, sequenced in a study of OX40 agonist ivuxolimab in advanced cancers. The repertoire was sequenced with immunoSEQ multiplex PCR; TCRdb's copy has only in-frame clones and lacks some. The table includes about 20,000 clones, around 70% detected once. The source was CD4+ or CD8+ T cells sorted from blood, collected in a trial of the OX40 agonist ivuxolimab. The receptor source for this set is an adult with an advanced solid tumor such as melanoma, head and neck, liver or kidney cancer.

The chain has TRBV27 and TRBJ1-1; 7 bases fit TRBD1. Trimming took 2 bases from V and 4 from J; bases not matched to a gene: 7. The CDR3 has 15 residues. In germline, CDR1 is MNHEY, CDR2 SMNVEV (reference sequence). CDR3 protein: CASSLTKPGGTEAFF. CDR3 coding DNA: TGTGCCAGCAGTTTAACCAAACCAGGGGGCACTGAAGCTTTCTTT.

This chain uses TRBV4-1 with TRBJ2-2; 9 nucleotides agree with TRBD2. Germline V gives CDR1 MGHRA, CDR2 YSYEKL. This CDR3 region has 17 residues. V shed 2 bases, J shed 5 bases, and the junction held 9 bases outside the gene matches. The CDR3 region is CASSQMAGGPYTGELFF. Here the CDR3 DNA reads TGCGCCAGCAGCCAAATGGCGGGAGGGCCCTATACCGGGGAGCTGTTTTTT.

Here the CDR3 DNA reads TGTGCCAGCAGTTTATCGCCAGGGGGGAACACTGAAGCTTTCTTT. It translates to CASSLSPGGNTEAFF. This sequence joins TRBV27 and TRBJ1-1; 7 bases match TRBD1. Unmatched junction bases numbered 2, after V lost 0 bases and J lost 1 base. This CDR3 comprises 15 residues. Germline assignment: CDR1 MNHEY and CDR2 SMNVEV (reference sequence).